The clone carrying this T cell receptor (beta chain) has more than one count but fewer than ten. Each CDR3 protein is one row after TCRdb ran MiXCR on the 5' RACE reads. There are 430,000 or so distinct CDR3 sequences in the sample; roughly 25% occur only once, and around an eighth lies in the top ten. The sample comes from a study of T-cell memory formation after mild COVID-19. V dropped 7 bases and J dropped 0; count of bases not matched to a gene: 10. The CDR3 spans 18 residues. Per germline, CDR1 MNHEY and CDR2 SVGEGT. The clonotype was recovered from an adult woman who had mild COVID-19 (a few samples of this study predate the infection). Cell type and time point are not known. The sequenced material came from PBMCs or a T cell subset sorted from them (not recorded which). The chain is built from TRBV6-2 or TRBV6-3 and TRBJ2-7, with 15 bases aligning to TRBD2. CDR3 amino acids: CASNSPGLAGGSSYEQYF. CDR3 in DNA: TGTGCCAGCAATTCCCCAGGACTAGCGGGAGGGAGCTCCTACGAGCAGTACTTC.